The rows below give T cell receptor beta chains drawn from one sample of a study of T cells after yellow fever vaccination. From the 5' RACE reads, TCRdb called clonotypes with MiXCR, one entry per CDR3 protein. The table records roughly 150,000 distinct CDR3 sequences, 6% to 7.5% of them present only once. The sample was CD4+ T cells sorted from PBMCs, taken 4 to 6 days after the first yellow fever vaccination. The receptor set was obtained from a man younger than 35 who received the YFV17D yellow fever vaccine. Both conserved end residues are part of each CDR3. Fields, in order: CDR3 length, V gene, D gene, clone size, J gene, CDR3 DNA, CDR3 protein. The D gene is left open where the match is weak. For some rows the clone size is stated as once, few or many, or as a class when expanded; others skip it.

length: 12; V: TRBV21-1; D: .; size: many; J: TRBJ1-2; DNA: TGTGCCAGCAGCAAATGTGGTCACCTCTACACCTTC; CDR3: CASSKCGHLYTF
length: 14; V: TRBV6-5; D: .; size: .; J: TRBJ1-1; DNA: TGTGCCAGCAGTTACGGGAGGGGGGACACTGAAGCTTTCTTT; CDR3: CASSYGRGDTEAFF
length: 14; V: TRBV6-2/TRBV6-3; D: .; size: many; J: TRBJ1-1; DNA: TGTGCCAGCAGTTACTCGGAAAGGTCCACTGAAGCTTTCTTT; CDR3: CASSYSERSTEAFF
length: 14; V: TRBV4-3; D: .; size: many; J: TRBJ2-3; DNA: TGCGCCAGCAGCCAAGATCGGACAGTGGGTACGCAGTATTTT; CDR3: CASSQDRTVGTQYF
length: 16; V: TRBV6-5; D: .; size: many; J: TRBJ1-1; DNA: TGTGCCAGCAGTTATGGGTGGGCGCGGATGAACACTGAAGCTTTCTTT; CDR3: CASSYGWARMNTEAFF
length: 16; V: TRBV6-1; D: TRBD1; size: .; J: TRBJ1-5; DNA: TGTGCCAGCAGTGAGAGGGACAGGGGAACCCATCAGCCCCAGCATTTT; CDR3: CASSERDRGTHQPQHF
length: 16; V: TRBV7-2; D: TRBD2; size: many; J: TRBJ2-3; DNA: TGTGCCAGCAGCTTTACTGGGGGGGGATACACAGATACGCAGTATTTT; CDR3: CASSFTGGGYTDTQYF
length: 11; V: TRBV21-1; D: .; size: many; J: TRBJ1-2; DNA: TGTCGTTGCCTACCTAACTATGGCTACACCTTC; CDR3: CRCLPNYGYTF
length: 15; V: TRBV12-3/TRBV12-4; D: TRBD2; size: many; J: TRBJ2-7; DNA: TGTGCCAGCACTAACGGGGGGGCCATGCACCCTGGGCAGTACTTC; CDR3: CASTNGGAMHPGQYF
length: 15; V: TRBV18; D: TRBD2; size: few; J: TRBJ2-1; DNA: TGTGCCAGCTCCGGGACTAGCGGGGGGTACAATGAGCAGTTCTTC; CDR3: CASSGTSGGYNEQFF
length: 17; V: TRBV15; D: TRBD1; size: .; J: TRBJ2-3; DNA: TGTGCCACCAGCAGTCCTGCGAGGGGGCCGAGCACAGATACGCAGTATTTT; CDR3: CATSSPARGPSTDTQYF
length: 14; V: TRBV5-6; D: .; size: .; J: TRBJ2-7; DNA: TGTGCCAGCAGCTCCTACCGCGGGACTTACGAGCAGTACTTC; CDR3: CASSSYRGTYEQYF
length: 14; V: TRBV7-2; D: .; size: many; J: TRBJ2-5; DNA: TGTGCCAGCAGATTGGGGGGTCCCCAAGAGACCCAGTACTTC; CDR3: CASRLGGPQETQYF
length: 16; V: TRBV4-3; D: .; size: many; J: TRBJ1-1; DNA: TGCGCCAGCAGCCAAGAGGAGGGAGACAGACGGACTGAAGCTTTCTTT; CDR3: CASSQEEGDRRTEAFF
length: 12; V: TRBV20-1; D: TRBD1; size: many; J: TRBJ1-5; DNA: TGCAGTGCTGGGGACAGGAATCAGCCCCAGCATTTT; CDR3: CSAGDRNQPQHF
length: 15; V: TRBV12-3/TRBV12-4; D: .; size: many; J: TRBJ2-2; DNA: TGTGCCAGCACCACCCCCGGTACGAACACCGGGGAGCTGTTTTTT; CDR3: CASTTPGTNTGELFF
length: 17; V: TRBV5-1; D: .; size: many; J: TRBJ1-1; DNA: TGCGCCAGCAGCTTGATAGGGCTCGGGGCCATGAACACTGAAGCTTTCTTT; CDR3: CASSLIGLGAMNTEAFF
length: 14; V: TRBV6-2/TRBV6-3; D: .; size: few; J: TRBJ1-5; DNA: TGTGCCAGCAGTTACTCTTCGGTAGATCAGCCCCAGCATTTT; CDR3: CASSYSSVDQPQHF
length: 17; V: TRBV13; D: TRBD2; size: many; J: TRBJ2-1; DNA: TGTGCCAGCAGCCCGGGGGCGGGGGGACCTTCCTACAATGAGCAGTTCTTC; CDR3: CASSPGAGGPSYNEQFF
length: 14; V: TRBV18; D: .; size: .; J: TRBJ1-1; DNA: TGTGCCAGCTCCCGGACGGCTGGGGTGACTGAAGCTTTCTTT; CDR3: CASSRTAGVTEAFF
length: 14; V: TRBV7-2; D: .; size: many; J: TRBJ1-2; DNA: TGTGCCAGCAGCTTAGGAGGGAGAAACTATGGCTACACCTTC; CDR3: CASSLGGRNYGYTF
length: 16; V: TRBV10-3; D: TRBD2; size: many; J: TRBJ2-3; DNA: TGTGCCATCGGCAGGTTACTAGCGGGGGGCACAGATACGCAGTATTTT; CDR3: CAIGRLLAGGTDTQYF
length: 15; V: TRBV6-5; D: TRBD1; size: many; J: TRBJ2-2; DNA: TGTGCCAGCAGGGGGACAGGGGGCTTTATCGGGGAGCTGTTTTTT; CDR3: CASRGTGGFIGELFF
length: 15; V: TRBV9; D: .; size: .; J: TRBJ2-2; DNA: TGTGCCAGCAGCGTCAGGTCCCTGAACACCGGGGAGCTGTTTTTT; CDR3: CASSVRSLNTGELFF
length: 13; V: TRBV4-3; D: .; size: few; J: TRBJ1-5; DNA: TGCGCCAGCAGCCAAGATCAGGATCAGCCCCAGCATTTT; CDR3: CASSQDQDQPQHF
length: 15; V: TRBV12-3/TRBV12-4; D: .; size: many; J: TRBJ1-4; DNA: TGTGCCAGCAGTTTAAACCATGGCGCTAATGAAAAACTGTTTTTT; CDR3: CASSLNHGANEKLFF
length: 13; V: TRBV28; D: .; size: .; J: TRBJ1-5; DNA: TGTGCCAGCAAGTTGGATAGCAATCAGCCCCAGCATTTT; CDR3: CASKLDSNQPQHF
length: 14; V: TRBV5-1; D: .; size: few; J: TRBJ1-2; DNA: TGCGCCAGCAGCTTGGAATGGCAGGGTAATGGCTACACCTTC; CDR3: CASSLEWQGNGYTF
length: 13; V: TRBV29-1; D: .; size: few; J: TRBJ2-5; DNA: TGCAGCGTTTCGGGGACACCCCAAGAGACCCAGTACTTC; CDR3: CSVSGTPQETQYF
length: 14; V: TRBV5-1; D: .; size: many; J: TRBJ2-2; DNA: TGCGCCAGCAGCTTGGGCAAAATCACCGGGGAGCTGTTTTTT; CDR3: CASSLGKITGELFF
length: 14; V: TRBV7-2; D: .; size: .; J: TRBJ2-3; DNA: TGTGCCAGCAGCTCCATGGGGTTCACAGATACGCAGTATTTT; CDR3: CASSSMGFTDTQYF
length: 15; V: TRBV9; D: .; size: many; J: TRBJ2-3; DNA: TGTGCCAGCAGCGTAGTAGTCGGCAGAACAGATACGCAGTATTTT; CDR3: CASSVVVGRTDTQYF
length: 13; V: TRBV20-1; D: .; size: many; J: TRBJ2-5; DNA: TGCAGTGTATATCGACAGGCCCAAGAGACCCAGTACTTC; CDR3: CSVYRQAQETQYF
length: 18; V: TRBV12-3/TRBV12-4; D: TRBD1; size: few; J: TRBJ2-2; DNA: TGTGCCATCAGTTCGACAGGGGGCGAAGTTTGGGACACCGGGGAGCTGTTTTTT; CDR3: CAISSTGGEVWDTGELFF
length: 15; V: TRBV20-1; D: TRBD2; size: few; J: TRBJ2-1; DNA: TGCAGTGCTAGAGCAGGGACTAGCTCCTACAATGAGCAGTTCTTC; CDR3: CSARAGTSSYNEQFF
length: 14; V: TRBV10-2; D: .; size: many; J: TRBJ1-2; DNA: TGCGCCAGCAGTGACACGTCCGGACTCTATGGCTACACCTTC; CDR3: CASSDTSGLYGYTF
length: 13; V: TRBV3-1; D: .; size: .; J: TRBJ2-7; DNA: TGTGCCAGCAGCCAAGCCGGGGGCTACGAGCAGTACTTC; CDR3: CASSQAGGYEQYF
length: 15; V: TRBV29-1; D: TRBD2; size: many; J: TRBJ2-5; DNA: TGCAGCGTTGTTGGCGCTAGCGGGGTCAAAGAGACCCAGTACTTC; CDR3: CSVVGASGVKETQYF
length: 14; V: TRBV7-9; D: .; size: many; J: TRBJ1-4; DNA: TGTGCCAGCAGCTCGGCAGGGCTCGTCGAAAAACTGTTTTTT; CDR3: CASSSAGLVEKLFF
length: 15; V: TRBV6-2/TRBV6-3; D: .; size: many; J: TRBJ1-2; DNA: TGTGCCAGCAGTTATCCGGGACGGAGGGTCTATGGCTACACCTTC; CDR3: CASSYPGRRVYGYTF
length: 12; V: TRBV12-3/TRBV12-4; D: .; size: .; J: TRBJ1-2; DNA: TGTGCCAGCGAGGGAGGCAGGAGAGGCTACACCTTC; CDR3: CASEGGRRGYTF
length: 15; V: TRBV7-2; D: TRBD1; size: many; J: TRBJ1-6; DNA: TGTGCCAGCAGCCCCGGGACAGGGAGTAGTTCACCCCTCCACTTT; CDR3: CASSPGTGSSSPLHF